The 11 T cell receptor beta chains reported below all come from one sample, sequenced in a study of regulatory T cells in long-lasting Graves disease. The time point is: newly diagnosed GD, antithyroid drugs for less than 3 months. RNA isolated from PBMCs was used to make the TCR library. To make TCR beta libraries, researchers used iRepertoire HTBI primers and Arm-PCR of CDR3 regions. Each CDR3 protein gets one entry after TCRdb re-called the multiplex PCR reads with MiXCR. Altogether a few hundred thousand distinct CDR3 sequences are present, roughly 14% being singletons, with the ten largest covering approximately 9.3%. These same data were also listed under a study on T cells in Graves' hyperthyroidism and ophthalmopathy.

The sequences come from peripheral blood mononuclear cells (PBMCs), collected at new diagnosis, from a patient treated with antithyroid drugs. These receptors came from a man in his thirties or forties with Graves disease.

This clonotype was seen a few times. J is TRBJ2-3 and V is TRBV30; D might be TRBD1 or TRBD2, each matching 6 bases. The CDR3 totals 14 residues. Per germline, CDR1 GTSNPN and CDR2 SVGIG (reference sequence). In DNA form, the CDR3 reads TGTGCTAGGACGGGGGCGGCGAACACAGATACGCAGTATTTT. Translating it yields CARTGAANTDTQYF.

The chain employs TRBV11-2 and TRBJ1-6; a possible D gene is TRBD1 (6 bases). V was trimmed by 5 bases and J by 8 bases, leaving 16 bases between them. The CDR3 is made up of 15 amino acids. In germline, CDR1 is SGHAT, CDR2 FQNNGV. The CDR3 here is CASSPRQVAYSPLHF. The CDR3 region has the DNA TGTGCCAGCAGCCCCCGACAGGTTGCGTATTCACCCCTCCACTTT. Supplemented by reference TRBV11-2 and TRBJ1-6, the full variable domain reads EAGVAQSPRYKIIEKRQSVAFWCNPISGHATLYWYQQILGQGPKLLIQFQNNGVVDDSQLPKDRFSAERLKGVDSTLKIQPAKLEDSAVYLCASSPRQVAYSPLHFGNGTRLTVT.

At least ten counts were recorded for this clonotype. V gene TRBV6-1 combines with J gene TRBJ2-5; the D call may be TRBD1 or TRBD2 (7 bases each). V lost 7 bases, J lost 7 bases, and 13 bases lay in between. The length of the CDR3 is 12 residues. The germline V gene encodes CDR1 MNHNS and CDR2 SASEGT. As DNA, the CDR3 is TGTGCCAGCAATCAGGGGGGGGGGACCCAGTACTTC. This gives the protein CASNQGGGTQYF.

This clonotype was detected many times. The genes are TRBV18 and TRBJ1-1; 8 bases line up with TRBD1. Germline V lookup: CDR1 KGHSH, CDR2 LQKENI. V lost 5 bases to trimming and J lost 3 bases; unmatched junction nucleotides: 11. The CDR3 is 16 residues long. CDR3 sequence: CASSTSETGVDTEAFF. CDR3 bases: TGTGCCAGCTCAACCTCCGAGACAGGGGTCGACACTGAAGCTTTCTTT. The variable domain in full, completed from reference TRBV18 and TRBJ1-1, reads NAGVMQNPRHLVRRRGQEARLRCSPMKGHSHVYWYRQLPEEGLKFMVYLQKENIIDESGMPKERFSAEFPKEGPSILRIQQVVRGDSAAYFCASSTSETGVDTEAFFGQGTRLTVV.

This clonotype was observed a few times. Its ends do not fully match the called genes, so a read error is possible. The J gene is TRBJ2-1, the V gene TRBV10-3; the D gene is possibly TRBD2 (7 bases). Germline V gene sequence: CDR1 ENHRY, CDR2 SYGVKD. This CDR3 comprises 14 residues. The CDR3 DNA sequence: TGTGCCATCCGTGATTTTGGGGGGGCACATGAGCAGTTCTTC. Its protein is CAIRDFGGAHEQFF.

This clonotype was found many times. This chain joins TRBV7-9 and TRBJ2-2; no clear D gene. There are 14 residues in the CDR3. V was clipped by 7 bases and J by 1 base, with 10 bases between them. Looked up from germline, CDR1 is SEHNR and CDR2 is FQNEAQ (reference sequence). The CDR3 coding sequence is TGTGCCAGCAACATAGTTGGGAACACCGGGGAGCTGTTTTTT. It specifies CASNIVGNTGELFF. Looking up the rest from reference TRBV7-9 and TRBJ2-2 gives the full variable domain: DTGVSQNPRHKITKRGQNVTFRCDPISEHNRLYWYRQTLGQGPEFLTYFQNEAQLEKSRLLSDRFSAERPKGSFSTLEIQRTEQGDSAMYLCASNIVGNTGELFFGEGSRLTVL.

A few counts support this clonotype. The chain couples TRBV3-1 to TRBJ2-4, with 7 nucleotides matching TRBD2. Germline loops: CDR1 LGHDT, CDR2 YNNKEL (reference sequence). J was trimmed by 0 bases and V by 1 base; bases with no gene match: 12. CDR3 length: 19 residues. Written as DNA, the CDR3 is TGTGCCAGCAGCCAAGGTCTAGCGGCTCTAATAATAGCCAAAAACATTCAGTACTTC. This gives the protein CASSQGLAALIIAKNIQYF.

This clonotype appeared a few times. The chain has TRBV7-6 and TRBJ2-7, with TRBD1 identical over 9 bases. In germline, CDR1 is SGHVS, CDR2 FNYEAQ. After removal of 5 bases from V and 6 bases from J, the junction contained 8 bases not matched to a gene. The CDR3 covers 14 residues. The CDR3 nucleotides read TGTGCCAGCAGCCCTGGGGACAGGGCCCGCGAGCAGTACTTC. Its protein product is CASSPGDRAREQYF. The full variable domain, rest sourced from reference TRBV7-6 and TRBJ2-7, is GAGVSQSPRYKVTKRGQDVALRCDPISGHVSLYWYRQALGQGPEFLTYFNYEAQQDKSGLPNDRFSAERPEGSISTLTIQRTEQRDSAMYRCASSPGDRAREQYFGPGTRLTVT.

The gene calls are TRBV24-1 and TRBJ2-1; a possible D gene is TRBD1 (7 bases). CDR1 is KGHDR and CDR2 is SFDVKD in the germline V gene. This CDR3 spans 15 amino acids. Trimming took off 2 bases at V and 7 bases at J, with 14 bases between the two ends. Written as DNA, the CDR3 is TGTGCCACCAGTGATTATGGGGCAGGGGGGAATGAGCAGTTCTTC. As protein: CATSDYGAGGNEQFF.

There are many counts of this clonotype. The CDR3 protein is CAWTVGQGPEAFF. CDR3 nucleotide sequence: TGTGCCTGGACCGTGGGACAGGGGCCTGAAGCTTTCTTT. The chain has TRBV30 and TRBJ1-1; 10 nucleotides agree with TRBD1. Germline V gives CDR1 GTSNPN, CDR2 SVGIG (reference sequence). The CDR3 has 13 amino acids. Trimming at V came to 4 bases and at J to 6 bases, leaving 5 bases not matched to a gene.

In its sample, this clonotype was seen many times. The rearrangement joins TRBV12-3 or TRBV12-4 to TRBJ2-2, with D tentatively TRBD1 (6 bases). V was clipped by 6 bases and J by 1 base, with 9 bases between them. The CDR3 has 14 residues. CDR3 protein: CASRKDRNTGELFF. The CDR3 DNA is TGTGCCAGCAGGAAGGACAGGAACACCGGGGAGCTGTTTTTT.